This section outlines one TCR beta chain sequence together with its context. The data originate from a study of technical replicates of blood from several donors. Measured with immunoSEQ multiplex PCR; TCRdb has only the in-frame clones, and not every one. The sample consists of some 60,000 clones, roughly 89% of them appearing once. Germline V gives CDR1 LGHNA, CDR2 YNFKEQ. Trimming removed 8 bases at V and 2 bases at J, with 14 bases between. The CDR3 is made up of 14 amino acids. This receptor was taken from a human donor in good health. Some clones in this sample may be carry-over from other donors' samples. The sequencing sample was made of PBMCs. The chain joins TRBV4-2 to TRBJ2-3, with a tentative D call TRBD2 (7 bases). CDR3 loop: CASRGGVDTDTQYF. The CDR3 bases are TGTGCCAGCCGCGGGGGCGTAGACACAGATACGCAGTATTTT.